Listed below are T cell receptor beta chains from one sample, sequenced in a study of blood T cell repertoires in COVID-19. Generated by immunoSEQ multiplex PCR, the TCRdb table keeps only in-frame clones and is missing some. The sample has 25,000 to 30,000 clones, around 94% seen once. The material sequenced was peripheral blood. The receptor source for this set is a woman in her 70s with COVID-19, enrolled during active disease. CDR3s include the opening cysteine and the closing phenylalanine or tryptophan. The order of the fields is clone size, V gene, J gene, D gene, CDR3 DNA, CDR3 protein. The D gene is left open where the match is weak. Clone size, where shown, is once, few, many, or a class for clones that have expanded.

clone size: .
V gene: TRBV5-1
J gene: TRBJ2-7
D gene: TRBD1
CDR3 DNA: TGCGCCAGCAGCTTGGCCGGGACAGGGGATACCTACGAGCAGTACTTC
CDR3 protein: CASSLAGTGDTYEQYF

clone size: once
V gene: TRBV2
J gene: TRBJ2-7
D gene: .
CDR3 DNA: TGTGCCAGCAGGGAGATAGCATCCCCCTACGAGCAGTACTTC
CDR3 protein: CASREIASPYEQYF

clone size: .
V gene: TRBV7-3
J gene: TRBJ1-6
D gene: .
CDR3 DNA: TGTGCCAGCAGCTCAGGCTCCGGGGAAAATTCACCCCTCCACTTT
CDR3 protein: CASSSGSGENSPLHF

clone size: .
V gene: TRBV27
J gene: TRBJ2-1
D gene: .
CDR3 DNA: TGTGCCAGCAGTTTAGGGGAGAGTCTGGGCAATGAGCAGTTCTTC
CDR3 protein: CASSLGESLGNEQFF

clone size: .
V gene: TRBV11-2
J gene: TRBJ2-5
D gene: .
CDR3 DNA: TGTGCCAGCAGCCGGGGGGCCGCTCACCAAGAGACCCAGTACTTC
CDR3 protein: CASSRGAAHQETQYF

clone size: .
V gene: TRBV7-8
J gene: TRBJ2-3
D gene: .
CDR3 DNA: TGTGCCAGCATAGCGACGGAGGCAGGGGTGCTTTCAGGCACAGATACGCAGTATTTT
CDR3 protein: CASIATEAGVLSGTDTQYF

clone size: .
V gene: TRBV10-3
J gene: TRBJ1-2
D gene: .
CDR3 DNA: TGTGCCATCAGTGCAGAACAGCAGTATGGCTACACCTTC
CDR3 protein: CAISAEQQYGYTF

clone size: .
V gene: TRBV10-1
J gene: TRBJ2-2
D gene: TRBD2
CDR3 DNA: TGCGCCAGCAGTGTGGAAAGGGGGTTAGCGGGGGATGGTGGGGAGCTGTTTTTT
CDR3 protein: CASSVERGLAGDGGELFF

clone size: .
V gene: TRBV6-5
J gene: TRBJ1-1
D gene: .
CDR3 DNA: TGTGCCAGCAGTTACGCGCCAGGGTACCCTGAAGCTTTCTTT
CDR3 protein: CASSYAPGYPEAFF

clone size: .
V gene: TRBV29-1
J gene: TRBJ1-3
D gene: .
CDR3 DNA: TGCAGCGTTACTATACCGGGTGACACCATATATTTT
CDR3 protein: CSVTIPGDTIYF

clone size: .
V gene: TRBV28
J gene: TRBJ2-2
D gene: TRBD1
CDR3 DNA: TGTGCCAGCAGCTTACCGGGACAGAGGGCCGGGGAGCTGTTTTTT
CDR3 protein: CASSLPGQRAGELFF

clone size: .
V gene: TRBV7-2
J gene: TRBJ1-1
D gene: TRBD1
CDR3 DNA: TGTGCCAGCAGCCCCCCCCAGGGGGCGAACACTGAAGCTTTCTTT
CDR3 protein: CASSPPQGANTEAFF

clone size: .
V gene: TRBV6-5
J gene: TRBJ1-1
D gene: .
CDR3 DNA: TGTGCCAGCAGTTCAGAGAACACTGAAGCTTTCTTT
CDR3 protein: CASSSENTEAFF

clone size: .
V gene: TRBV29-1
J gene: TRBJ2-2
D gene: TRBD2
CDR3 DNA: TGCAGCGTCGGTCCGGGACTAGCGGCCAGCACCGGGGAGCTGTTTTTT
CDR3 protein: CSVGPGLAASTGELFF

clone size: .
V gene: TRBV16
J gene: TRBJ2-1
D gene: TRBD2
CDR3 DNA: TGTGCCAGCAGCCCCCGACTAGCACCCGGTAGTGAGCAGTTCTTC
CDR3 protein: CASSPRLAPGSEQFF

clone size: .
V gene: TRBV7-2
J gene: TRBJ2-1
D gene: .
CDR3 DNA: TGTGCCAGCAGCTCCCCGGGACTTAGCTCCTACAATGAGCAGTTCTTC
CDR3 protein: CASSSPGLSSYNEQFF

clone size: .
V gene: TRBV7-3
J gene: TRBJ2-2
D gene: TRBD1
CDR3 DNA: TGTGCCAGCAGCGATACAGGGGCCGGGGAGCTGTTTTTT
CDR3 protein: CASSDTGAGELFF

clone size: .
V gene: TRBV19
J gene: TRBJ1-5
D gene: .
CDR3 DNA: TGTGCCAGCCGAGGTAAGGCAGGGGAGAATCAGCCCCAGCATTTT
CDR3 protein: CASRGKAGENQPQHF

clone size: once
V gene: TRBV5-1
J gene: TRBJ2-3
D gene: TRBD2
CDR3 DNA: TGCGCCAGCAGCGCCTGGACTAGCGGGAGGACAGATACGCAGTATTTT
CDR3 protein: CASSAWTSGRTDTQYF

clone size: .
V gene: TRBV4-3
J gene: TRBJ1-2
D gene: TRBD1
CDR3 DNA: TGCGCCAGCAGCCAAGAACGGGCAGACAGGGCAGGGGGCTACACCTTC
CDR3 protein: CASSQERADRAGGYTF

clone size: .
V gene: TRBV2
J gene: TRBJ1-5
D gene: TRBD1
CDR3 DNA: TGTGCCAGCAGGACAGAACAGGGGAATCAGCCCCAGCATTTT
CDR3 protein: CASRTEQGNQPQHF

clone size: .
V gene: TRBV30
J gene: TRBJ1-5
D gene: TRBD1
CDR3 DNA: TGTGCCTGGACCCGGACAGGCCTAGGGCAGCCCCAGCATTTT
CDR3 protein: CAWTRTGLGQPQHF